This T cell receptor beta chain was obtained from a study of beta chain features in type 1 diabetes. General study results and limits: People with Type 1 diabetes carried modestly yet significantly shorter TCRB CDR3s in all four CD4+ subsets.

On this clone itself: Its antigen is not known.

Trimming removed 9 bases at V and 1 base at J, with 12 bases between. The CDR3 consists of 14 residues. The germline V gene has CDR1 LNHNV and CDR2 YYDKDF (reference sequence). Of the isolated RNA, all was reverse transcribed, and so the sequenced material was expressed TCRB transcripts. The assay was immunoSEQ multiplex PCR, and TCRdb's table has in-frame clones only and misses some. The sample includes 120,000 or so clones, 15% to 20% of them seen just once. On average, the one heparinised blood draw given by each donor was 90 to 150 mL. Each of the CD4+ naive, central memory, regulatory and stem cell-like memory populations was sorted via CD45RO/CCR7/CD25/CD127/CD95/CD27.

The rearrangement links TRBV15 to TRBJ2-2; TRBD2 might be the D (6 bases). Sequenced: central memory CD4+ T cells from blood. The TCR originated in a man between 18 and 35 years old with type 1 diabetes. This CDR3 is CATDSGQNTGELFF. The DNA of the CDR3 is TGTGCCACTGACAGCGGGCAGAACACCGGGGAGCTGTTTTTT.